Below are 20 T cell receptor beta chains sequenced from a single sample in a study of early T cells in non-severe SARS-CoV-2 infection. MiXCR was run by TCRdb on the 5' RACE reads, yielding one entry per CDR3 protein. The sample carries tens of thousands of distinct CDR3 sequences, 5% to 6.5% recorded once. Sequencing input: whole blood. These receptors were obtained from an adult who was a healthcare worker with PCR-confirmed SARS-CoV-2 infection or an uninfected control (not recorded which).

This clonotype has ten or more counts. CDR3 region: CASSSTSGGRRDTQYF. CDR3 DNA sequence: TGTGCCAGCAGTTCGACTAGCGGGGGACGTCGAGATACGCAGTATTTT. This sequence joins TRBV27 and TRBJ2-3; TRBD2 agrees at 12 bases. V was pared by 4 bases and J by 5 bases, with 7 bases of the junction left unmatched. Germline V CDR1 and CDR2: MNHEY, SMNVEV (reference sequence). The CDR3 totals 16 residues.

This clonotype was observed many times. The CDR3 bases are TGTGCCAGCAGCCCCAGACGGGGTACCTCCTACAATGAGCAGTTCTTC. It is translated as CASSPRRGTSYNEQFF. The chain carries TRBV11-1 and TRBJ2-1; D is perhaps TRBD2 (5 bases). Trimming took 5 bases from V and 0 from J, leaving 14 bases between them. This CDR3 spans 16 amino acids. Germline lookup yields CDR1 SGHAT and CDR2 FQDESV (reference sequence).

This clonotype was found many times. This chain uses TRBV19 with TRBJ2-2, with D perhaps TRBD2 (5 bases). The ends were cut back, 6 bases at V and 6 bases at J, with 11 bases in the middle. The CDR3 contains 13 residues. The germline CDR1 and CDR2 sequences are LNHDA and SQIVND (reference sequence). CDR3 region: CASSITGAGELFF. In DNA form, the CDR3 reads TGTGCCAGTAGCATCACCGGGGCCGGGGAGCTGTTTTTT.

The table lists this clonotype with a few counts. The chain recombines TRBV12-5 with TRBJ2-6, with D possibly TRBD1 on 6 matching bases. This CDR3 spans 16 amino acids. With 1 base removed from V and 3 bases from J, the gap between germline ends came to 10 bases. Per the germline V gene, CDR1 is LGHNT and CDR2 is FRNRAP. The CDR3 nucleotides read TGTGCTAGTGGTTTGGCCTCAGGGGTTGGGGCCAACGTCCTGACTTTC. Protein product: CASGLASGVGANVLTF.

This clonotype has at least ten counts. This chain joins TRBV27 and TRBJ1-1; D gene uncertain. From germline, CDR1 is MNHEY and CDR2 SMNVEV (reference sequence). The CDR3 has 13 amino acids. Trimming removed 7 bases from V and 5 bases from J, with 14 bases in between. The CDR3 DNA is TGTGCCAGCAAAATACCCGCTGGGACTGAAGCTTTCTTT. Residues: CASKIPAGTEAFF.

This clonotype was seen repeatedly, ten times or more. The CDR3 here is CASKPGLDGGELFF. The CDR3 DNA reads as TGTGCCAGCAAGCCAGGACTAGATGGAGGGGAGCTGTTTTTT. V gene TRBV7-3 combines with J gene TRBJ2-2; 7 bases match TRBD2. In germline, CDR1 is SGHTA, CDR2 FQGTGA. The CDR3 has 14 residues. V trimming: 7 bases; J trimming: 8 bases; junction bases outside the gene matches: 10.

This clonotype occurred many times. The V and J genes are TRBV6-5 and TRBJ1-1; 10 positions agree with TRBD1. CDR3 length equals 16 residues. Germline-derived CDR1 and CDR2 are MNHEY and SVGAGI. Losses at the gene ends were 10 bases for V and 0 bases for J; bases not matched to a gene: 11. CDR3 nucleotide sequence: TGTGCCACCCGAATCCTCGACAGGGGGCTGAACACTGAAGCTTTCTTT. Its translation: CATRILDRGLNTEAFF.

This clonotype was picked up a small number of times. V gene TRBV20-1 combines with J gene TRBJ2-7, with D unresolved. Germline V gives CDR1 DFQATT, CDR2 SNEGSKA (reference sequence). V was cut by 3 bases and J by 5 bases, with 5 bases left in between. This CDR3 has 10 amino acids. CDR3 DNA sequence: TGCAGTGCTAGTAGGAACGAGCAGTACTTC. Residues: CSASRNEQYF.

This clonotype has a count of ten or more. This rearrangement joins TRBV6-6 to TRBJ2-5; D is uncertain. The V gene's germline CDR1 is MNHNY and CDR2 SVGAGI (reference sequence). CDR3 length equals 11 residues. Trimming left V 2 bases short and J 5 bases short, with 3 bases between. As DNA, the CDR3 is TGTGCCAGCAGTTACCTGGAGACCCAGTACTTC. Translation gives CASSYLETQYF.

The table lists this clonotype with many counts. The chain recombines TRBV7-3 with TRBJ2-2, with D unresolved. The germline V gene has CDR1 SGHTA and CDR2 FQGTGA. The CDR3 totals 12 residues. The V end was cut by 5 bases, the J end by 6 bases, with 7 bases between. The CDR3 sequence: CASSRHPGELFF. CDR3 nucleotide sequence: TGTGCCAGCAGCCGCCATCCCGGGGAGCTGTTTTTT.

This clonotype showed up many times. The chain combines TRBV7-2 with TRBJ2-3, with D uncertain. This CDR3 has 11 amino acids. Germline loops: CDR1 SGHTA, CDR2 FQGNSA. Trimming removed 5 bases at V and 6 bases at J, with 6 bases between. CDR3 residues: CASSHKDTQYF. The CDR3 DNA reads as TGTGCCAGCAGCCATAAGGATACGCAGTATTTT.

This clonotype showed up many times. The CDR3 bases are TGTGCCAGCAGCTTATATCCCGGGGAGGTTTACGAGCAGTACTTC. Encoded protein: CASSLYPGEVYEQYF. The chain carries TRBV7-9 and TRBJ2-7, with a possible D match to TRBD2 (6 bases). The length of the CDR3 is 15 residues. Between the trimmed V and J ends, which lost 2 bases and 4 bases, there was a span of 15 bases. Germline V gene sequence: CDR1 SEHNR, CDR2 FQNEAQ (reference sequence).

This clonotype was seen repeatedly, ten times or more. The chain uses TRBV29-1 and TRBJ1-1; no reliable D call. V lost 3 bases, J lost 5 bases, and 10 bases lay in between. The CDR3 is made up of 12 amino acids. Germline V gives CDR1 SQVTM, CDR2 ANQGSEA. DNA of the CDR3: TGCAGCGTTGATCCATTGGTGACTGAAGCTTTCTTT. Translation gives CSVDPLVTEAFF.

This clonotype has at least ten counts. The chain combines TRBV10-3 with TRBJ1-1; unclear D gene. This CDR3 has 14 residues. Between the trimmed V and J ends, which lost 10 bases and 0 bases, there was a span of 15 bases. Germline assignment: CDR1 ENHRY and CDR2 SYGVKD. The CDR3 coding sequence is TGTGCCACCGCGTGGACGGCTTTGAACACTGAAGCTTTCTTT. Amino acid sequence: CATAWTALNTEAFF.

This clonotype showed up many times. This chain connects TRBV7-6 to TRBJ1-3; TRBD1 matches at 7 bases. V lost 1 base and J lost 0; bases outside the gene matches: 6. The CDR3 loop spans 17 amino acids. Germline V gene lookup returns CDR1 SGHVS and CDR2 FNYEAQ. CDR3 region: CASSLGQGPSSGNTIYF. Written as DNA, the CDR3 is TGTGCCAGCAGCTTAGGACAGGGCCCCTCCTCTGGAAACACCATATATTTT.

The table lists this clonotype with many counts. This chain links TRBV20-1 with TRBJ2-1, with TRBD2 matching 7 bases. Unmatched junction bases numbered 12, after V lost 6 bases and J lost 4 bases. The CDR3 has 15 amino acids. Germline V CDR1 and CDR2: DFQATT, SNEGSKA (reference sequence). The CDR3 loop reads CSAPRAGVIYNEQFF. CDR3 coding DNA: TGCAGTGCCCCGCGGGCGGGAGTGATATACAATGAGCAGTTCTTC.

This clonotype has ten or more counts. This sequence joins TRBV29-1 and TRBJ1-1; unclear D gene. The CDR3 runs 13 residues. CDR1 SQVTM and CDR2 ANQGSEA come from the germline V gene. Trimming removed 4 bases from V and 3 bases from J, with 12 bases in between. The CDR3 loop reads CSVARFGDTEAFF. CDR3 coding DNA: TGCAGCGTTGCCCGTTTCGGGGACACTGAAGCTTTCTTT.

This clonotype was counted ten times or more. This chain links TRBV27 with TRBJ1-2; D is ambiguous. Trimming removed 6 bases at V and 6 bases at J, with 17 bases between. Germline assignment: CDR1 MNHEY and CDR2 SMNVEV (reference sequence). The CDR3 sequence is 14 residues long. CDR3 amino acids: CASREYRARDGYTF. The DNA of the CDR3 is TGTGCCAGCAGGGAGTACCGAGCCCGGGATGGCTACACCTTC.

This clonotype was observed at least ten times. The V and J genes are TRBV12-3 or TRBV12-4 and TRBJ1-4, with D tentatively TRBD1 (5 bases). V lost 1 base, J lost 12 bases, and 9 bases lay in between. The CDR3 has 12 amino acids. The CDR3 protein is CASSLDFRELFF. The CDR3 DNA reads as TGTGCCAGCAGTTTAGACTTCAGGGAACTGTTTTTT.

Ten or more counts support this clonotype. The rearrangement links TRBV20-1 to TRBJ2-7; 8 nucleotides match TRBD1. The CDR3 totals 13 residues. Germline CDR1 is DFQATT and CDR2 is SNEGSKA (reference sequence). With 4 bases clipped from V and 2 bases from J, the junction kept 4 bases outside the gene matches. CDR3 sequence: CSATGQGTYEQYF. The DNA of the CDR3 is TGCAGTGCTACAGGACAGGGAACCTACGAGCAGTACTTC.